What follows are 30 T cell receptor beta chains derived from one specimen sequenced in a study of blood T cell repertoires in COVID-19. This table comes from immunoSEQ multiplex PCR, and its TCRdb copy is limited to in-frame clones, with some not included. The profile covers around 90,000 clones, with roughly 88% appearing a single time and roughly 2.1% taken by the ten largest. Sequencing used peripheral blood. The receptors derive from a man aged 50 to 59 with COVID-19, enrolled during active disease.

Only a few counts were recorded for this clone. This chain links TRBV20-1 with TRBJ2-1; 7 positions agree with TRBD2. J lost 4 bases, V lost 3 bases, and 6 bases had no gene match. There are 14 residues in the CDR3. Looked up from germline, CDR1 is DFQATT and CDR2 is SNEGSKA (reference sequence). The CDR3 region is CSASYPGGYNEQFF. In nucleotides, the CDR3 is TGCAGTGCTAGTTACCCCGGGGGGTACAATGAGCAGTTCTTC.

The chain uses TRBV28 and TRBJ1-2; 7 bases are shared with TRBD1. CDR3 length equals 14 residues. Germline assignment: CDR1 MDHEN and CDR2 SYDVKM. V shed 6 bases and J 4 bases; nucleotides not matched to a gene: 8. CDR3 region: CASSAPGQSYGYTF. The CDR3 coding sequence is TGTGCCAGCAGCGCTCCGGGACAGTCCTATGGCTACACCTTC.

The rearrangement uses TRBV19 and TRBJ2-3; 9 nucleotides align to TRBD2. The CDR3 contains 15 residues. Germline V gives CDR1 LNHDA, CDR2 SQIVND (reference sequence). V lost 6 bases and J lost 4; bases outside the gene matches: 8. CDR3 in DNA: TGTGCCAGTAGCCAAGGGGCGGGGGGGGCAGATACGCAGTATTTT. It is translated as CASSQGAGGADTQYF.

This clone was observed once. The chain joins TRBV30 to TRBJ1-1; D unclear. This CDR3 has 11 amino acids. V was pared by 4 bases and J by 4 bases, with 7 bases between. Per germline, CDR1 GTSNPN and CDR2 SVGIG (reference sequence). The DNA for the CDR3 is TGTGCCTGGAACTGGGCCACTGAAGCTTTCTTT. It encodes CAWNWATEAFF.

V is TRBV10-2 and J is TRBJ2-2; TRBD2 aligns across 7 bases. The J segment lost 3 bases and the V segment lost 6 bases, leaving 7 bases of the junction unmatched. The V gene's germline CDR1 is WSHSY and CDR2 SAAADI. The CDR3 totals 15 residues. CDR3 bases: TGCGCCAGCAGGAACGGGGGGTGGGACACCGGGGAGCTGTTTTTT. It codes for CASRNGGWDTGELFF.

This chain links TRBV6-4 with TRBJ1-1, with TRBD1 matching 10 bases. V shed 3 bases, J shed 1 base, and the junction held 2 bases outside the gene matches. The CDR3 contains 15 residues. The germline V gene has CDR1 MRHNA and CDR2 SNTAGT. The CDR3 spells CASSDRTGGNTEAFF. CDR3 nucleotides: TGTGCCAGCAGTGATCGGACAGGGGGGAACACTGAAGCTTTCTTT.

The chain has TRBV15 and TRBJ1-6; TRBD1 matches 7 bases. With V trimmed by 2 bases and J by 9 bases, 7 bases remained unmatched. In germline, CDR1 is LNHNV, CDR2 YYDKDF (reference sequence). This CDR3 is 15 amino acids long. In DNA form, the CDR3 reads TGTGCCACCAGCAGACCAGACAGGGCGGGTTCACCCCTCCACTTT. This sequence encodes CATSRPDRAGSPLHF.

The V and J genes are TRBV15 and TRBJ1-6; 7 bases line up with TRBD1. The CDR3 is 12 amino acids. The J segment lost 13 bases and the V segment lost 4 bases, leaving 4 bases of the junction unmatched. The germline V gene encodes CDR1 LNHNV and CDR2 YYDKDF (reference sequence). The CDR3, as DNA: TGTGCCACCAGCATTGGGACAGCTCCCCTCCACTTT. It codes for CATSIGTAPLHF.

This chain uses TRBV11-1 with TRBJ1-2; TRBD1 is a possible D gene (5 bases). The CDR3 runs 13 residues. Trimming removed 1 base at V and 7 bases at J, with 10 bases between. The V gene's germline CDR1 is SGHAT and CDR2 FQDESV (reference sequence). CDR3 sequence: CASSLGRDFGYTF. In nucleotides, the CDR3 is TGTGCCAGCAGCTTAGGACGGGACTTTGGCTACACCTTC.

This clone occurred a few times. The genes are TRBV3-1 (or the pseudogene TRBV3-2) and TRBJ1-6, with D possibly being TRBD1 (6 bases). Germline V lookup: CDR1 LGHDT, CDR2 YNNKEL (reference sequence). Trimming stripped 1 base from V and 9 bases from J, with 10 bases between. The CDR3 is made up of 14 amino acids. CDR3 sequence: CASSQARGTSPLHF. The CDR3 DNA follows: TGTGCCAGCAGCCAAGCCAGGGGTACTTCACCCCTCCACTTT.

This chain uses TRBV11-2 with TRBJ2-1; the match to TRBD1 covers 7 bases. The CDR3 runs to 13 residues. Germline values: CDR1 SGHAT, CDR2 FQNNGV. The ends lost 4 bases at V and 3 bases at J; junction bases unmatched: 0. CDR3 in amino acids: CASSWTGYNEQFF. The CDR3 DNA follows: TGTGCCAGCAGCTGGACAGGCTACAATGAGCAGTTCTTC.

This rearrangement joins TRBV6-1 to TRBJ1-2; D is ambiguous. Trimming left V 0 bases short and J 8 bases short, with 16 bases between. The CDR3 sequence is 15 residues long. Germline CDR1 and CDR2: MNHNS and SASEGT. The DNA of the CDR3 is TGTGCCAGCAGTGAAGCGCATGGCCGAGGTGGAGGCTACACCTTC. It is translated as CASSEAHGRGGGYTF.

This chain joins TRBV11-2 and TRBJ2-2; 10 bases are shared with TRBD1. Germline V CDR1 and CDR2: SGHAT, FQNNGV. After removal of 8 bases from V and 6 bases from J, the junction contained 9 bases not matched to a gene. The CDR3 loop spans 15 amino acids. The CDR3 DNA reads as TGTGCCAGCGCAAGGGGGACAGGGGTCGCCGGGGAGCTGTTTTTT. It encodes CASARGTGVAGELFF.

The V call is TRBV14, the J call TRBJ2-7; a possible D gene is TRBD2 (6 bases). Germline CDR1 reads SGHDN; CDR2 reads FVKESK. With 2 bases removed from V and 3 bases from J, the gap between germline ends came to 14 bases. The CDR3 contains 15 residues. The CDR3 protein is CASSQFGTLGYEQYF. CDR3 bases: TGTGCCAGCAGCCAATTCGGGACTTTGGGCTACGAGCAGTACTTC.

CDR3 amino acids: CASSPRTGGYEQFF. The DNA of the CDR3 is TGTGCCAGCTCACCACGGACAGGGGGTTATGAGCAGTTCTTC. This sequence joins TRBV18 and TRBJ2-1; 10 bases are shared with TRBD1. Germline assignment: CDR1 KGHSH and CDR2 LQKENI. The CDR3 has 14 amino acids. With 1 base clipped from V and 8 bases from J, the junction kept 2 bases outside the gene matches.

The chain carries TRBV11-3 and TRBJ1-1, with TRBD1 matching over 11 bases. The germline V gene has CDR1 SGHNT and CDR2 YENEEA. The CDR3 runs 15 residues. The trim removed 3 bases at V and 4 bases at J, leaving 4 bases unmatched. The CDR3 loop reads CASSLAGTGGTEAFF. CDR3 coding DNA: TGTGCCAGCAGCTTGGCCGGGACAGGGGGCACTGAAGCTTTCTTT.

The chain recombines TRBV18 with TRBJ1-2; D call uncertain. The CDR3 contains 13 residues. The germline V gene encodes CDR1 KGHSH and CDR2 LQKENI. Trimming stripped 2 bases from V and 3 bases from J, with 7 bases between. CDR3 coding DNA: TGTGCCAGCTCACCAGTACGGGACTATGGCTACACCTTC. Its translation is CASSPVRDYGYTF.

The genes are TRBV29-1 and TRBJ2-2; 7 bases are a match to TRBD1. V lost 6 bases and J lost 3; bases outside the gene matches: 7. Germline CDR1 is SQVTM and CDR2 is ANQGSEA. This CDR3 has 14 residues. This chain's CDR3 is CSVETGLDTGELFF. The DNA of the CDR3 is TGCAGCGTGGAGACAGGGCTGGACACCGGGGAGCTGTTTTTT.

The V and J genes are TRBV6-5 and TRBJ2-2; 8 bases agree with TRBD2. The trim removed 2 bases at V and 5 bases at J, leaving 4 bases unmatched. The CDR3 runs to 15 residues. The germline gives CDR1 MNHEY, CDR2 SVGAGI. The CDR3 DNA is TGTGCCAGCAGTTACGCGGGGGGAGGTACCGGGGAGCTGTTTTTT. It translates to CASSYAGGGTGELFF.

The rearrangement links TRBV12-5 to TRBJ2-1, with D tentatively TRBD1 (6 bases). Germline-derived CDR1 and CDR2 are LGHNT and FRNRAP. This CDR3 is built from 15 residues. The ends were cut back, 3 bases at V and 3 bases at J, with 12 bases in the middle. The CDR3 sequence: CASGFESGVYNEQFF. The CDR3 DNA follows: TGTGCTAGTGGTTTCGAGTCAGGGGTCTACAATGAGCAGTTCTTC.

The chain recombines TRBV5-1 with TRBJ2-5, with D possibly TRBD1 on 6 matching bases. Looked up from germline, CDR1 is SGHRS and CDR2 is YFSETQ. This CDR3 region has 16 residues. The V gene lost 4 bases and the J gene lost 1 base, with 17 bases spanning the gap. CDR3 coding DNA: TGCGCCAGCAGCCTAGGACAAGGGGGAGCCCAAGAGACCCAGTACTTC. It is translated as CASSLGQGGAQETQYF.

This clone has just one count. J is TRBJ2-7 and V is TRBV18, with 12 nucleotides matching TRBD2. Germline V CDR1 and CDR2: KGHSH, LQKENI. The CDR3 spans 15 residues. V lost 0 bases, J lost 6 bases, and 3 bases stayed unmatched. The CDR3 protein is CASSPPLAGGSEQYF. CDR3 in DNA: TGTGCCAGCTCACCACCCCTAGCGGGGGGGTCCGAGCAGTACTTC.

This clone was observed a single time. The chain is built from TRBV14 and TRBJ2-7; D call uncertain. The germline V gene has CDR1 SGHDN and CDR2 FVKESK. The CDR3 runs 11 residues. V shed 4 bases and J shed 4 bases, with 5 bases lying between them. CDR3 protein: CASSPGYEQYF. The CDR3 nucleotides read TGTGCCAGCAGCCCGGGTTACGAGCAGTACTTC.

Only one count was recorded for this clone. DNA of the CDR3: TGTGCCACCAGTCCAATAGCGGGGGGCTCCTACAATGAGCAGTTCTTC. Amino acid sequence: CATSPIAGGSYNEQFF. The chain recombines TRBV24-1 with TRBJ2-1, with 10 bases aligning to TRBD2. V lost 6 bases to trimming and J lost 0 bases; unmatched junction nucleotides: 4. CDR1 and CDR2 (germline): KGHDR, SFDVKD. CDR3 length: 16 amino acids.

Note on this clone: Relative to the germline gene, one junction end is altered; a read error may explain this. The chain joins TRBV7-7 to TRBJ1-5; D uncertain. The CDR3 contains 12 residues. Germline CDR1 is SSHAT and CDR2 is FNYEAQ (reference sequence). The CDR3 region is CASSPVCQPQHF. In DNA form, the CDR3 reads TGTGCTAGCAGCCCAGTTTGCCAGCCCCAGCATTTT.

This clone was found a few times. V is TRBV9 and J is TRBJ2-2; D not certain. Looked up from germline, CDR1 is SGDLS and CDR2 is YYNGEE. This CDR3 is 15 amino acids long. Trimming removed 4 bases from V and 6 bases from J, with 16 bases in between. The CDR3 DNA reads TGTGCCAGCAGCCCCGCCACGGTGCAAGCCGGGGAGCTGTTTTTT. The encoded protein is CASSPATVQAGELFF.

This clone was seen a single time. The chain combines TRBV4-3 with TRBJ1-4; D remains unclear. CDR3 length: 14 amino acids. Trimming removed 4 bases from V and 4 bases from J, with 10 bases in between. The germline CDR1 and CDR2 sequences are LGHNA and YSLEER. The DNA of the CDR3 is TGCGCCAGCAGCCCCGGCGGTATTAATGAAAAACTGTTTTTT. Translation gives CASSPGGINEKLFF.

The V and J genes are TRBV28 and TRBJ1-2; 9 bases map to TRBD1. CDR1 is MDHEN, CDR2 SYDVKM, per germline. V lost 5 bases and J lost 4; bases outside the gene matches: 8. This CDR3 comprises 15 residues. For the CDR3, the DNA is TGTGCCAGCAGTCCTGGGACAGGGAGGGTCTATGGCTACACCTTC. It specifies CASSPGTGRVYGYTF.

The chain is built from TRBV10-3 and TRBJ2-3; TRBD2 matches at 15 bases. The V and J ends lost 6 bases and 6 bases, in that order; junction bases with no gene match: 7. The length of the CDR3 is 16 residues. CDR1 is ENHRY, CDR2 SYGVKD, per germline. The CDR3 DNA reads as TGTGCCATCAGCGGACTAGCGGGGGGGCCGGACGATACGCAGTATTTT. Its protein is CAISGLAGGPDDTQYF.

This chain links TRBV12-3 or TRBV12-4 with TRBJ2-5, with 8 nucleotides matching TRBD2. Trimming removed 6 bases from V and 5 bases from J; junction bases left unmatched: 5. CDR3 length: 13 amino acids. The CDR3 is CASSGGALETQYF. The CDR3 bases are TGTGCCAGCAGCGGGGGGGCCTTGGAGACCCAGTACTTC.